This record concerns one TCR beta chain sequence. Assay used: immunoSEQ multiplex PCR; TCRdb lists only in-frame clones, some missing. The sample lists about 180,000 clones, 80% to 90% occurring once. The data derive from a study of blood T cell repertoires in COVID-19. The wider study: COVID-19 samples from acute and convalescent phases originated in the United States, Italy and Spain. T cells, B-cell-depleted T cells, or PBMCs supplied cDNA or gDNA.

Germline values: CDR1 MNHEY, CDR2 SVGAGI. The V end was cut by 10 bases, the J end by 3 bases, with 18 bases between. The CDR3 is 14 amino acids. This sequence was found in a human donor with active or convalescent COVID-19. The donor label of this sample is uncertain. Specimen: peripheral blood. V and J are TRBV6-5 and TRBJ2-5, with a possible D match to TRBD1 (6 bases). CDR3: CATMGNGQKETQYF. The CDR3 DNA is TGTGCCACCATGGGAAACGGACAGAAAGAGACCCAGTACTTC.